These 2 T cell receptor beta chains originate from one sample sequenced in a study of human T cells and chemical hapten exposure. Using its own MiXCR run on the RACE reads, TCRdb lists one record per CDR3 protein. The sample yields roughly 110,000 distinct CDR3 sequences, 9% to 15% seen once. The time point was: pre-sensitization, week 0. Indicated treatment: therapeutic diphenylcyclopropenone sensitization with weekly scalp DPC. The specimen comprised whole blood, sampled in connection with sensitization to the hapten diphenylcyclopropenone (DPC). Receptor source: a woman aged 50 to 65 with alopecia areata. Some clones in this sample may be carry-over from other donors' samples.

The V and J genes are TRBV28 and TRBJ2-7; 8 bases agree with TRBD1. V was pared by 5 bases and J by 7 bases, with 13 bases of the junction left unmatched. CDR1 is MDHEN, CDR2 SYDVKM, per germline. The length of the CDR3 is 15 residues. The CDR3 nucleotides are TGTGCCAGCAGTCCAAGGAATACAGGGGGTAGTGAGCAGTACTTC. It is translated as CASSPRNTGGSEQYF.

The CDR3 coding sequence is TGCGCCAGCACCGCGGTAGCGGGAGGGCCCAATGAGCAGTTCTTC. Amino acids: CASTAVAGGPNEQFF. The V and J genes are TRBV5-1 and TRBJ2-1; 11 positions agree with TRBD2. The length of the CDR3 is 15 residues. The J segment lost 6 bases and the V segment lost 6 bases, leaving 8 bases of the junction unmatched. Germline V gene lookup returns CDR1 SGHRS and CDR2 YFSETQ.